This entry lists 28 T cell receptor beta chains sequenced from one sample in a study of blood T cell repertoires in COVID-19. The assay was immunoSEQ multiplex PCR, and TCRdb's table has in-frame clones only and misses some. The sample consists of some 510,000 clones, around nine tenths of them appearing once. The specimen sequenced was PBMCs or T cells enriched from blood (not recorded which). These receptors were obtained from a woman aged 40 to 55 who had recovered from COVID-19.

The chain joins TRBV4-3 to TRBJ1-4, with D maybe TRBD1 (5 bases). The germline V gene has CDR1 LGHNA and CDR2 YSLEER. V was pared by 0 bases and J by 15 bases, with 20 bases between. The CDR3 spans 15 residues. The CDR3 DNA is TGCGCCAGCAGCCAAGAACACGGACATTCAGTGCATTTGTTTTTT. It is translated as CASSQEHGHSVHLFF.

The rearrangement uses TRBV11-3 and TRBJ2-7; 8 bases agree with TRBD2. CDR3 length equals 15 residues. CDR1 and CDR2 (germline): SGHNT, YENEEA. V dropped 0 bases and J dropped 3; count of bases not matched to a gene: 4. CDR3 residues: CASSLEGREGYEQYF. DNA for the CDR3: TGTGCCAGCAGCTTAGAGGGACGGGAGGGCTACGAGCAGTACTTC.

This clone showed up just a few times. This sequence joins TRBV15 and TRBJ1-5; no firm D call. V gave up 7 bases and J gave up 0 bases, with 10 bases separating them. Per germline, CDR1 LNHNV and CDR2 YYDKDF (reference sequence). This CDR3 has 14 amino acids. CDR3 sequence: CATKTADSNQPQHF. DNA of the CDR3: TGTGCCACCAAAACAGCGGATAGCAATCAGCCCCAGCATTTT.

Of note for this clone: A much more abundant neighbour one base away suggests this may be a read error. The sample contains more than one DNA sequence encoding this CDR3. In DNA form, the CDR3 reads TGTGCCAGCAGCTTAGGACAGCCCAATCAGCCCCAGCATTTT. Translating it yields CASSLGQPNQPQHF. V and J are TRBV7-2 and TRBJ1-5, with D possibly TRBD1 on 5 matching bases. Looked up from germline, CDR1 is SGHTA and CDR2 is FQGNSA. CDR3 length: 14 residues. The ends were cut back, 1 base at V and 3 bases at J, with 7 bases in the middle.

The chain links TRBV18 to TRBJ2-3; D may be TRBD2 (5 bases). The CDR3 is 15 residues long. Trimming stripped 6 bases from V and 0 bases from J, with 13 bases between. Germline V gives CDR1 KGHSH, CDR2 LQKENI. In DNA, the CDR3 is TGTGCCAGCTCTGATTACCAGCGGAGCACAGATACGCAGTATTTT. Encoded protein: CASSDYQRSTDTQYF.

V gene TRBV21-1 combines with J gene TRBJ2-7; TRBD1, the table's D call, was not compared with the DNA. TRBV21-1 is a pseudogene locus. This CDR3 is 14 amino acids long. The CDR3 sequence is CASLQGQRSYEQYF. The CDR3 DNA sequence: TGTGCCAGCCTCCAGGGACAGCGATCCTACGAGCAGTACTTC.

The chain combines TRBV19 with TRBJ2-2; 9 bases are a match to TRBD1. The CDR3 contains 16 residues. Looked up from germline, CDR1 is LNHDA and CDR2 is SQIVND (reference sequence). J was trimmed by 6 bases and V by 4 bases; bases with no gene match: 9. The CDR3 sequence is CASSTMTGGLAGELFF. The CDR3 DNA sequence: TGTGCCAGTAGTACAATGACAGGGGGTCTTGCCGGGGAGCTGTTTTTT. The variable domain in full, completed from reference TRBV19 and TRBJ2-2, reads DGGITQSPKYLFRKEGQNVTLSCEQNLNHDAMYWYRQDPGQGLRLIYYSQIVNDFQKGDIAEGYSVSREKKESFPLTVTSAQKNPTAFYLCASSTMTGGLAGELFFGEGSRLTVL.

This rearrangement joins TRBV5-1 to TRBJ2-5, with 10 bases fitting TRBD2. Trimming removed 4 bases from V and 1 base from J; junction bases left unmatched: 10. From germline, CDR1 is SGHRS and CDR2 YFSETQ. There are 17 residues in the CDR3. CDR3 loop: CASSPSGLAGAQETQYF. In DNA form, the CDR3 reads TGCGCCAGCAGCCCATCGGGGCTAGCGGGAGCCCAAGAGACCCAGTACTTC.

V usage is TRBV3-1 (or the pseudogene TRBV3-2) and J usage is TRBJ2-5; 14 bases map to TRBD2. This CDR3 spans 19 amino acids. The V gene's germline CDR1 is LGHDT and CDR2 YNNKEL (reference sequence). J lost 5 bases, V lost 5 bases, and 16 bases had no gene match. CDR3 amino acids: CASSYGTSGRVRVVETQYF. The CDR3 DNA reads TGTGCCAGCAGCTATGGGACTAGCGGGAGAGTGAGGGTCGTGGAGACCCAGTACTTC.

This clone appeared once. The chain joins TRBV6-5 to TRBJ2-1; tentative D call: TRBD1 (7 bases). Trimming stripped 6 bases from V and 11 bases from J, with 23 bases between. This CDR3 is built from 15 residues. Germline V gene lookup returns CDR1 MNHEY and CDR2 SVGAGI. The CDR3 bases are TGTGCCAGCAGCGCCGGGACAGCCGACCGGGGGAAGCAGTTCTTC. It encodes CASSAGTADRGKQFF.

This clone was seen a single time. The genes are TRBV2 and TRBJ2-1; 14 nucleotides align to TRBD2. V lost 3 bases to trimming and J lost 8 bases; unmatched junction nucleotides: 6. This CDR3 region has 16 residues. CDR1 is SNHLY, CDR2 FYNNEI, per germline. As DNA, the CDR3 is TGTGCCAGCAGTGAGCCGGAGGGACTAGCGGGAGATGAGCAGTTCTTC. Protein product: CASSEPEGLAGDEQFF.

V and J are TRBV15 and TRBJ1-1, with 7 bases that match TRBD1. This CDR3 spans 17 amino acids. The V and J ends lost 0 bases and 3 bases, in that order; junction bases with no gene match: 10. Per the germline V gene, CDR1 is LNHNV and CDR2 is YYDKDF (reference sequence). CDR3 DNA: TGTGCCACCAGCAGAGAGATTAAGGGGGCGCTGGACACTGAAGCTTTCTTT. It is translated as CATSREIKGALDTEAFF.

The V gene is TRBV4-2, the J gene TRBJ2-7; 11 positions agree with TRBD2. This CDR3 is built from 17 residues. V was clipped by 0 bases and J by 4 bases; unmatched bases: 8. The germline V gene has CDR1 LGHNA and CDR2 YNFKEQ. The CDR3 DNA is TGTGCCAGCAGCCAAGATAATACGGGACTAGCGGTATACGAGCAGTACTTC. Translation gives CASSQDNTGLAVYEQYF.

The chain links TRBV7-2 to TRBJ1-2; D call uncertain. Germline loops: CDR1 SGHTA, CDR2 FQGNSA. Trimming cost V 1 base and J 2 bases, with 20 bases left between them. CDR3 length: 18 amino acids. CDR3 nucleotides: TGTGCCAGCAGCTTAGACCTCGGCGTTCCGTCAGGAAACTATGGCTACACCTTC. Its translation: CASSLDLGVPSGNYGYTF.

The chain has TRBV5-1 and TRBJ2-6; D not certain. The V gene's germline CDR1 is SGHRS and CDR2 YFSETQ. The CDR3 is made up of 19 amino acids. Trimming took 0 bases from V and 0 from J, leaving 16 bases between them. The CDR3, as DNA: TGCGCCAGCAGCTTGGTTTGGCTGGAGCGAAGCTCTGGGGCCAACGTCCTGACTTTC. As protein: CASSLVWLERSSGANVLTF.

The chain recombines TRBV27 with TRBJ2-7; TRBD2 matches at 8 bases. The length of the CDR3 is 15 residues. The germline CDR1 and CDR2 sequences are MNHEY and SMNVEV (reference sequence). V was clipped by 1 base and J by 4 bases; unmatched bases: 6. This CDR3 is CASSLYITGGYEQYF. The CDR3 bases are TGTGCCAGCAGTTTATATATAACGGGAGGGTACGAGCAGTACTTC.

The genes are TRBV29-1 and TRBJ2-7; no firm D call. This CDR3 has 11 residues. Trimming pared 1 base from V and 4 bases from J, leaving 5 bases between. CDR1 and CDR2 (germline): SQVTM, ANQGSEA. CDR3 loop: CSVEVRYEQYF. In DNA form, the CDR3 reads TGCAGCGTTGAAGTCCGTTACGAGCAGTACTTC.

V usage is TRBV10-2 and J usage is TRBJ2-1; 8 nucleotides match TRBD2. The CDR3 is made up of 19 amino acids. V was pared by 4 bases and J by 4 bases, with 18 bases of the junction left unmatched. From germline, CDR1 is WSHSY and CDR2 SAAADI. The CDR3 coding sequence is TGCGCCAGCAGTGGGGTTAGTGGTAGCGGGACGACGTCTTACAATGAGCAGTTCTTC. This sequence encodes CASSGVSGSGTTSYNEQFF.

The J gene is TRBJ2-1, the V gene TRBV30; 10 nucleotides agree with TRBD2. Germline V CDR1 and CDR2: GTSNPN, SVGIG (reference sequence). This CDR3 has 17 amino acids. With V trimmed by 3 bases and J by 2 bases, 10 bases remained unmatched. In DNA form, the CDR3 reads TGTGCCTGGAGCCATCGCCCAGCGGGAGGGCCCTACAATGAGCAGTTCTTC. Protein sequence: CAWSHRPAGGPYNEQFF. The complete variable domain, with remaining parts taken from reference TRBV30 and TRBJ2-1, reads SQTIHQWPATLVQPVGSPLSLECTVEGTSNPNLYWYRQAAGRGLQLLFYSVGIGQISSEVPQNLSASRPQDRQFILSSKKLLLSDSGFYLCAWSHRPAGGPYNEQFFGPGTRLTVL.

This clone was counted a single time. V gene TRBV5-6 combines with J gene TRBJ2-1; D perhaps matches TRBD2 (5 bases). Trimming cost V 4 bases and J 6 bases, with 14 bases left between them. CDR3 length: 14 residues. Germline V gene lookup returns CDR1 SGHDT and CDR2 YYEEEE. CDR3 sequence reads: CASSPAGASNEQFF. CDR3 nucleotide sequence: TGTGCCAGCAGCCCGGCGGGTGCTTCCAATGAGCAGTTCTTC.

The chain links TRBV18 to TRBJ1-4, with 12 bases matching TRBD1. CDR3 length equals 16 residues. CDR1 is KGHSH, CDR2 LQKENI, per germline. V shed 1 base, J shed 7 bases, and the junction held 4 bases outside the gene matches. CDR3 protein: CASSPLQGQGAEKLFF. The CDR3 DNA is TGTGCCAGCTCACCACTCCAGGGACAGGGGGCTGAAAAACTGTTTTTT. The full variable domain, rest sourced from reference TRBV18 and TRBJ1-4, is NAGVMQNPRHLVRRRGQEARLRCSPMKGHSHVYWYRQLPEEGLKFMVYLQKENIIDESGMPKERFSAEFPKEGPSILRIQQVVRGDSAAYFCASSPLQGQGAEKLFFGSGTQLSVL.

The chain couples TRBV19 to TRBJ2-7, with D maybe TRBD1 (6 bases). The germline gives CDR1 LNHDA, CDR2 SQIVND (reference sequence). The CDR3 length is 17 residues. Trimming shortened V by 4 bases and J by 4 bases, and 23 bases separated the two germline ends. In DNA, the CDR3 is TGTGCCAGTAGTAATACGCCGGGACAAGTTAAAGAATACGAGCAGTACTTC. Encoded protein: CASSNTPGQVKEYEQYF.

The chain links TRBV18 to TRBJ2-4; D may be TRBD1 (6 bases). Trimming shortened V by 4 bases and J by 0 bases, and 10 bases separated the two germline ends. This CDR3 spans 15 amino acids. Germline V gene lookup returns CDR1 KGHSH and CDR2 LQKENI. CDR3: CASSLGALAKNIQYF. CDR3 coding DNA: TGTGCCAGCTCACTGGGGGCTTTAGCCAAAAACATTCAGTACTTC.

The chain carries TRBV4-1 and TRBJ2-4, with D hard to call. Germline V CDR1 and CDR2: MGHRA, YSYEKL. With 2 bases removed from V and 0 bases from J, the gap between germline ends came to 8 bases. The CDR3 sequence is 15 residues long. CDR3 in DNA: TGCGCCAGCAGCCAAAATTCACTAGCCAAAAACATTCAGTACTTC. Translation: CASSQNSLAKNIQYF.

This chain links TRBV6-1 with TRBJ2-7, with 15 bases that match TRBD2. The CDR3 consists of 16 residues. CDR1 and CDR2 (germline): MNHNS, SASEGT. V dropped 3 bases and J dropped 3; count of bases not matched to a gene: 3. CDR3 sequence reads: CASSDPGLAGGYEQYF. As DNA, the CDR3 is TGTGCCAGCAGTGATCCGGGACTAGCGGGAGGCTACGAGCAGTACTTC.

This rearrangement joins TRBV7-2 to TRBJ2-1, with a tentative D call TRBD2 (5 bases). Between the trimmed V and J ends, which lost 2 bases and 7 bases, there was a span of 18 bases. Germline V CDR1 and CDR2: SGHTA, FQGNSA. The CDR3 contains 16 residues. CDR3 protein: CASSLLLSLSGNEQFF. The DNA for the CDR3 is TGTGCCAGCAGCTTATTGCTAAGCCTGAGCGGTAATGAGCAGTTCTTC.

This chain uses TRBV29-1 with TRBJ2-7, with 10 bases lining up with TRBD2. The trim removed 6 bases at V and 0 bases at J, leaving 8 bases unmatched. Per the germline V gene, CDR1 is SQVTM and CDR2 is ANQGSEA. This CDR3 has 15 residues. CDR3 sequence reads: CSVTRTSGYSYEQYF. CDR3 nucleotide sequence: TGCAGCGTCACCCGGACTAGCGGATACTCCTACGAGCAGTACTTC.

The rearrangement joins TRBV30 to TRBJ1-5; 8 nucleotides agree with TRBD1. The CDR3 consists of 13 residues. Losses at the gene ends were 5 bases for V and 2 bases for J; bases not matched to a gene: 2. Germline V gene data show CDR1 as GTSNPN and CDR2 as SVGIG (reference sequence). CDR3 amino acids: CAWGQGRNQPQHF. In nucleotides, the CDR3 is TGTGCCTGGGGACAGGGCCGCAATCAGCCCCAGCATTTT. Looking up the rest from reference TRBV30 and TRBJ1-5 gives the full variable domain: SQTIHQWPATLVQPVGSPLSLECTVEGTSNPNLYWYRQAAGRGLQLLFYSVGIGQISSEVPQNLSASRPQDRQFILSSKKLLLSDSGFYLCAWGQGRNQPQHFGDGTRLSIL.